This T cell receptor (beta chain) came from a study of CD8 T cells in ankylosing spondylitis. For TCR beta, libraries came from quantitative 5'-RACE with molecular barcodes. From the 5' RACE reads, TCRdb called clonotypes with MiXCR, one entry per CDR3 protein. The sample records roughly 260,000 distinct CDR3 sequences, approximately 20% being singletons. This clonotype has only a few counts. The antigen is unknown. Whole-study results and caveats: Reportedly, disease-linked clones are significantly enriched in ankylosing spondylitis patients' matched synovial fluid. Several of the motif variants were reported before in synovial fluid and blood from reactive arthritis. One TCR beta motif, made up of roughly eight highly homologous variants, appeared characteristic of ankylosing spondylitis blood.

CDR3 length: 16 residues. The junction had 11 bases not matched to a gene; V was cut back by 3 bases and J by 4 bases. Germline CDR1 and CDR2: WNHNN and SYGVQD (reference sequence). The J gene is TRBJ2-5, the V gene TRBV10-1, with 7 bases that match TRBD2. The TCR was taken from a male donor with ankylosing spondylitis or in good health (not recorded which). What was sequenced was blood, either unsorted or a sorted T cell fraction (not recorded which). The CDR3 here is CASSDGSSGSGETQYF. The CDR3 DNA reads as TGCGCCAGCAGTGATGGCTCTAGCGGATCAGGAGAGACCCAGTACTTC.